Given below is one TCR beta chain in context. The antigen is undetermined. Assay: immunoSEQ multiplex PCR; the TCRdb copy retains only in-frame clones and omits some. The repertoire has fewer than 100,000 clones, 94% of them found once; the top ten carry 2.5% to 3.5%. This CDR3 region has 16 residues. Germline V gene data show CDR1 as MNHNY and CDR2 as SVGAGI (reference sequence). V dropped 4 bases and J dropped 1; count of bases not matched to a gene: 4. The data stem from a study of cytomegalovirus exposure and HLA in healthy donors. Findings of the study overall: Over 150 TCR beta chains were listed as cytomegalovirus-associated. In the 120 or so validation repertoires, just under 95% of cluster scores exceeded 0, per a later analysis.

The donors were in the 120-subject validation cohort, distinct from the roughly 600-subject first cohort. The sequenced sample consisted of PBMCs. The genes are TRBV6-6 and TRBJ1-4; 9 bases match TRBD1. The source of this sequence is a woman under 30 in good health and CMV-seropositive. CDR3 amino acids: CASSSQGAGTNEKLFF. In DNA form, the CDR3 reads TGTGCCAGCAGTTCACAGGGGGCGGGAACTAATGAAAAACTGTTTTTT.